The rows below give T cell receptor beta chains drawn from one sample of a study of cytomegalovirus exposure and HLA in healthy donors. This table comes from immunoSEQ multiplex PCR, and its TCRdb copy is limited to in-frame clones, with some not included. The data contain 90,000 to 140,000 clones, 76% of them singletons. The sample comprised PBMCs. Every receptor here comes from a man between 35 and 55 years old in good health and CMV-seropositive. Both conserved end residues are part of each CDR3. The D gene is left open where the match is weak. The size of a clone is reported for some rows only, either as once, few or many, or as a class for expanded clones.

CDR3 DNA: TGTGCCAGCAGCTTAGCGGGCGGGGGCGCGGCCGGGGAGCTGTTTTTT
CDR3 protein: CASSLAGGGAAGELFF
clone size: NA
J gene: TRBJ2-2
D gene: NA
V gene: TRBV7-6

CDR3 DNA: TGTGCCAGCAGCGTGGACGGTGGGAACACTGAAGCTTTCTTT
CDR3 protein: CASSVDGGNTEAFF
clone size: few
J gene: TRBJ1-1
D gene: NA
V gene: TRBV5-4

CDR3 DNA: TGTGCCAGCAGCTTGGAACCTAGCGGTGATACGCAGTATTTT
CDR3 protein: CASSLEPSGDTQYF
clone size: few
J gene: TRBJ2-3
D gene: TRBD2
V gene: TRBV5-4

CDR3 DNA: TGTGCCAGCAGTTTATACCAGTCTCCGGGACTAGCGGGCAATGAGCAGTTCTTC
CDR3 protein: CASSLYQSPGLAGNEQFF
clone size: NA
J gene: TRBJ2-1
D gene: TRBD2
V gene: TRBV27

CDR3 DNA: TGTGCCAGCAGCTTAGCGGGACTAGCGGGGGACCCCTACGAGCAGTACTTC
CDR3 protein: CASSLAGLAGDPYEQYF
clone size: few
J gene: TRBJ2-7
D gene: TRBD2
V gene: TRBV11-2

CDR3 DNA: TGTGCCAGCTCACCCGGGACAGGGGTTTCTGGAAACACCATATATTTT
CDR3 protein: CASSPGTGVSGNTIYF
clone size: medium-sized
J gene: TRBJ1-3
D gene: TRBD1
V gene: TRBV18

CDR3 DNA: TGTGCCACCAGCAAGGGTAGCGGGGGCCCAGATACGCAGTATTTT
CDR3 protein: CATSKGSGGPDTQYF
clone size: NA
J gene: TRBJ2-3
D gene: TRBD2
V gene: TRBV15

CDR3 DNA: TGTGCCAGCACCCCAACTTACGGGGGGACGGAGACCCAGTACTTC
CDR3 protein: CASTPTYGGTETQYF
clone size: NA
J gene: TRBJ2-5
D gene: TRBD2
V gene: TRBV6-1

CDR3 DNA: TGTGCCAGCACTCCTCCTAGCGGGAGTTCCTACAATGAGCAGTTCTTC
CDR3 protein: CASTPPSGSSYNEQFF
clone size: NA
J gene: TRBJ2-1
D gene: TRBD2
V gene: TRBV5-4

CDR3 DNA: TGTGCCAGCAGTTTAAAGGGCGCTAGCGGGAGAGCCTACAATGAGCAGTTCTTC
CDR3 protein: CASSLKGASGRAYNEQFF
clone size: NA
J gene: TRBJ2-1
D gene: TRBD2
V gene: TRBV27

CDR3 DNA: TGTGCCACCAGGAGGGACAGTGGGGAGCAGTTCTTC
CDR3 protein: CATRRDSGEQFF
clone size: NA
J gene: TRBJ2-1
D gene: TRBD1
V gene: TRBV15

CDR3 DNA: TGTGCCAGCAGTCAGACGGGGAACACCGGGGAGCTGTTTTTT
CDR3 protein: CASSQTGNTGELFF
clone size: NA
J gene: TRBJ2-2
D gene: NA
V gene: TRBV6-5

CDR3 DNA: TGTGCCAGCAGCTTCGGACGCGTCTCCCAAGACAGTCAGTACTTC
CDR3 protein: CASSFGRVSQDSQYF
clone size: NA
J gene: TRBJ2-4
D gene: NA
V gene: TRBV7-2

CDR3 DNA: TGTGCCAGCAGCCCCGGGACAGGGGGCGGCACGGGTGGCTACACCTTC
CDR3 protein: CASSPGTGGGTGGYTF
clone size: NA
J gene: TRBJ1-2
D gene: TRBD1
V gene: TRBV7-9

CDR3 DNA: TGTGCCTGGAGTAAGGGACAGGGGGGATATGGCTACACCTTC
CDR3 protein: CAWSKGQGGYGYTF
clone size: few
J gene: TRBJ1-2
D gene: TRBD1
V gene: TRBV30

CDR3 DNA: TGTGCCAGCAGTTCCGCGGCGGGAGGAACCTACGAGCAGTACTTC
CDR3 protein: CASSSAAGGTYEQYF
clone size: once
J gene: TRBJ2-7
D gene: TRBD2
V gene: TRBV6-6

CDR3 DNA: TGCGCCAGCAACTGGGTGGCAGGGGCCAATTCACCCCTCCACTTT
CDR3 protein: CASNWVAGANSPLHF
clone size: NA
J gene: TRBJ1-6
D gene: NA
V gene: TRBV5-1

CDR3 DNA: TGCGCCAGCAGCGCGGGACAGCTTAACTCTGGGGCCAACGTCCTGACTTTC
CDR3 protein: CASSAGQLNSGANVLTF
clone size: once
J gene: TRBJ2-6
D gene: NA
V gene: TRBV4-1

CDR3 DNA: TGTGCCAGCAGTTCGAGAGGGGGCACTGAAGCTTTCTTT
CDR3 protein: CASSSRGGTEAFF
clone size: NA
J gene: TRBJ1-1
D gene: NA
V gene: TRBV28

CDR3 DNA: TGTGCCAGTCGCCCCTGGACTAGCGGGAGAGCTGAGCAGTTCTTC
CDR3 protein: CASRPWTSGRAEQFF
clone size: NA
J gene: TRBJ2-1
D gene: TRBD2
V gene: TRBV2

CDR3 DNA: TGTGCCAGCAGCCAGGCGGGGGCTCTAGCGGGGGGGCAAGAGACCCAGTACTTC
CDR3 protein: CASSQAGALAGGQETQYF
clone size: NA
J gene: TRBJ2-5
D gene: TRBD2
V gene: TRBV5-4

CDR3 DNA: TGCAGCGGGGGGCTAGCGGGAGGTTACGAGCAGTACTTC
CDR3 protein: CSGGLAGGYEQYF
clone size: NA
J gene: TRBJ2-7
D gene: TRBD2
V gene: TRBV29-1

CDR3 DNA: TGTGCCAGCAGCCTTCTAGCGGGGGTATACAATGAGCAGTTCTTC
CDR3 protein: CASSLLAGVYNEQFF
clone size: NA
J gene: TRBJ2-1
D gene: TRBD2
V gene: TRBV7-3